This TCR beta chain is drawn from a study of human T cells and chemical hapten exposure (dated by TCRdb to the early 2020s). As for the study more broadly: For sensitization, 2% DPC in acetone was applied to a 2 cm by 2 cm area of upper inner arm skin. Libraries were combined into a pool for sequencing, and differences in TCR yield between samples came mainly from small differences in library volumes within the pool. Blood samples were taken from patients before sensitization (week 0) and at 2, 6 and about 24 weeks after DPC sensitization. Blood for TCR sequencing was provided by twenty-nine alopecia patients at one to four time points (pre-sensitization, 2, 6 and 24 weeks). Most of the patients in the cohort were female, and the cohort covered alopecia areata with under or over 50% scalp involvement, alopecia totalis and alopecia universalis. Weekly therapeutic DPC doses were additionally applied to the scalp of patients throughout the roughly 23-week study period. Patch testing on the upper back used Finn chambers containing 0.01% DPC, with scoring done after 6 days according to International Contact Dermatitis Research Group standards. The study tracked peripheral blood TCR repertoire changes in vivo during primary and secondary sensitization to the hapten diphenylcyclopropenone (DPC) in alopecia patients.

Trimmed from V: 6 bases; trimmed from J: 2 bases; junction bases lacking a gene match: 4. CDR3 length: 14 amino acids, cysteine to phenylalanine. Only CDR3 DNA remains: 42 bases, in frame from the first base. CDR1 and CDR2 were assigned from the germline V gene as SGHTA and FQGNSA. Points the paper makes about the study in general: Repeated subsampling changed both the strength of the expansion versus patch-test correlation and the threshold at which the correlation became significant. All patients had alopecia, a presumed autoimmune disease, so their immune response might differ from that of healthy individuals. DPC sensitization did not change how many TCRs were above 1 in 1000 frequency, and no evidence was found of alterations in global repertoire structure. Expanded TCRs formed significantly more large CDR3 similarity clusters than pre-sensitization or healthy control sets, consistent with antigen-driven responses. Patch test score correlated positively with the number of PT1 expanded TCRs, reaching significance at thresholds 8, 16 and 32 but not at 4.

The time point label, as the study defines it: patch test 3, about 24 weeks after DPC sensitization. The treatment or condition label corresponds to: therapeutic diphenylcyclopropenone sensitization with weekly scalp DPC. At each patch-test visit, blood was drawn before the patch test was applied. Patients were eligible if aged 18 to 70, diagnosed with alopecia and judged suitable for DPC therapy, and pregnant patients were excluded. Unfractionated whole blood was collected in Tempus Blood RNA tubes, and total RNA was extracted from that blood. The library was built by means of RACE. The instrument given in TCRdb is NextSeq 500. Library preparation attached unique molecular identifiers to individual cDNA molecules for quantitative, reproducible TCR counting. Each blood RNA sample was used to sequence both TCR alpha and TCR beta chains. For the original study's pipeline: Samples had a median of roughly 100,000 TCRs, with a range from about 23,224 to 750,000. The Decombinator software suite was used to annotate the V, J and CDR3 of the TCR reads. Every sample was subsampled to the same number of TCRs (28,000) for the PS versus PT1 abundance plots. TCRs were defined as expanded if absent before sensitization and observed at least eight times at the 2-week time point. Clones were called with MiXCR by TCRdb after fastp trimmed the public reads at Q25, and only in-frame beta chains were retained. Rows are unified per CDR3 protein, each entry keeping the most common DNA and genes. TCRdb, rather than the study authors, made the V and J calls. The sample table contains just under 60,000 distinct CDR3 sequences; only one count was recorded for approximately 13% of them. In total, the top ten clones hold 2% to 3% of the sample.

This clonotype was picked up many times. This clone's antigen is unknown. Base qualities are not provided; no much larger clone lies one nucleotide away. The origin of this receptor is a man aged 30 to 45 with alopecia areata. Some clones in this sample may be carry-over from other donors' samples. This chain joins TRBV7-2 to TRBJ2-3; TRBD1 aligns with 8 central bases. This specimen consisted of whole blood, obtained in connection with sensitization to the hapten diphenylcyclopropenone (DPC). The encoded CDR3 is CASSPGGYTDTQYF. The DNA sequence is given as TGTGCCAGCAGTCCAGGGGGCTACACAGATACGCAGTATTTT.